This TCR beta chain was observed in a study of cytomegalovirus exposure and HLA in healthy donors. At sampling all donors were nominally healthy, likely with unrecorded immune exposures. Germline loops: CDR1 WSHSY, CDR2 SAAADI. This CDR3 has 12 residues. The V and J ends lost 5 bases and 11 bases respectively, with 15 bases between them. Amplification used 60 Vbeta primers and 13 Jbeta primers. Profiled with immunoSEQ multiplex PCR; TCRdb holds only in-frame clones, not every one. The sample has roughly 120,000 clones, roughly 76% seen once. Findings of the study overall: Sequencing depth across donors, presence/absence analyses assumed, was roughly uniform.

As for this clone: Its specificity is unknown.

The chain is built from TRBV10-2 and TRBJ2-5, with a tentative D call TRBD2 (6 bases). The sequenced material came from PBMCs. This receptor was obtained from a man aged 45-60 years in good health and CMV-seropositive. The CDR3 DNA sequence: TGCGCCAGCAGTCGCTCCCCGGGGGAGCAGTACTTC. It translates to CASSRSPGEQYF.